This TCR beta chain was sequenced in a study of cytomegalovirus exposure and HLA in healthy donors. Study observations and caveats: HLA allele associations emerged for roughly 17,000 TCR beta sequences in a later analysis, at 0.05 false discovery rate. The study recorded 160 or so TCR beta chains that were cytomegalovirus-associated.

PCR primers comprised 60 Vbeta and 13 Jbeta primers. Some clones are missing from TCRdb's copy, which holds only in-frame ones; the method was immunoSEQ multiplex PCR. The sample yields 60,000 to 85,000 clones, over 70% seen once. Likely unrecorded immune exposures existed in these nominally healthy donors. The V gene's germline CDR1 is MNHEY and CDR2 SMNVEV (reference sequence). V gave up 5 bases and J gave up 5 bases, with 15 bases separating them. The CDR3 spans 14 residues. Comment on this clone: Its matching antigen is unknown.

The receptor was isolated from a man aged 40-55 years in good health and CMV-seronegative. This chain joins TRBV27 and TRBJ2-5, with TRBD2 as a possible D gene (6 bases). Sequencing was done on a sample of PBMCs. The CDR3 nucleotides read TGTGCCAGCAGTATCCGGGAGTGGGCGGAGACCCAGTACTTC. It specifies CASSIREWAETQYF.